These 25 T cell receptor beta chains came from one sample sequenced in a study of vaccination and CD4 T cells after COVID-19. Cultured CD4+ T cells had their DNA profiled by the Oncomine TCR Beta short-read assay. TCRdb redid the calling of the PCR reads with MiXCR, one entry per CDR3 protein. The sample includes about 14,000 distinct CDR3 sequences, 73% of them seen just once. The antigens these receptors bind are not known. Treatment denoted: approximately 10-day PBMC culture with coronavirus spike peptide pools or control peptides (ViraFEST assay). Sequencing input: CD4+ T cells from blood, cultured in vitro. All receptors derive from a human donor who had recovered from COVID-19.

The gene calls are TRBV7-2 and TRBJ2-5; D is uncertain. CDR1 is SGHTA, CDR2 FQGNSA, per germline. CDR3 length: 14 amino acids. V gave up 1 base and J gave up 5 bases, with 11 bases separating them. CDR3: CASSLGPRMETQYF. In DNA, the CDR3 is TGTGCCAGCAGCTTAGGTCCCAGGATGGAGACCCAGTACTTC.

This clonotype was counted between two and nine times. The V and J genes are TRBV7-9 and TRBJ1-5; 11 nucleotides match TRBD1. From germline, CDR1 is SEHNR and CDR2 FQNEAQ (reference sequence). CDR3 length equals 15 residues. V lost 4 bases to trimming and J lost 8 bases; unmatched junction nucleotides: 7. The CDR3 loop reads CASSSPGTGGEPQHF. The CDR3 nucleotides read TGTGCCAGCAGCTCACCGGGGACAGGGGGGGAGCCCCAGCATTTT.

The chain employs TRBV2 and TRBJ1-2; D may be TRBD1 (5 bases). V gave up 6 bases and J gave up 0 bases, with 11 bases separating them. CDR3 size: 14 residues. Per germline, CDR1 SNHLY and CDR2 FYNNEI. The DNA for the CDR3 is TGTGCCAGCAGACGGGACGTTACTAACTATGGCTACACCTTC. Its translation: CASRRDVTNYGYTF.

V is TRBV20-1 and J is TRBJ2-1, with 10 nucleotides matching TRBD2. Unmatched junction bases numbered 8, after V lost 3 bases and J lost 9 bases. The CDR3 is 14 residues long. In germline, CDR1 is DFQATT, CDR2 SNEGSKA (reference sequence). For the CDR3, the DNA is TGCAGTGCTAGTCCCAGCGGGAGGGCAGTTGAGCAGTTCTTC. It translates to CSASPSGRAVEQFF.

The J gene is TRBJ1-5, the V gene TRBV6-1; D possibly corresponds to TRBD1 (5 bases). The CDR3 is 13 residues long. Germline lookup yields CDR1 MNHNS and CDR2 SASEGT. Trimming shortened V by 6 bases and J by 3 bases, and 9 bases separated the two germline ends. This chain's CDR3 is CASRGDNNQPQHF. CDR3 DNA sequence: TGTGCCAGCAGGGGGGATAACAATCAGCCCCAGCATTTT.

This clonotype was counted once. The V and J genes are TRBV6-1 and TRBJ1-1; 7 bases are shared with TRBD1. The CDR3 sequence is 13 residues long. The ends lost 6 bases at V and 3 bases at J; junction bases unmatched: 4. Germline CDR1 and CDR2: MNHNS and SASEGT. CDR3 sequence: CASRGGTDTEAFF. The CDR3 DNA follows: TGTGCCAGCAGGGGGGGGACAGACACTGAAGCTTTCTTT.

The sample holds one count of this clonotype. The gene calls are TRBV20-1 and TRBJ1-5; the D is unclear. CDR1 and CDR2 (germline): DFQATT, SNEGSKA (reference sequence). Trimming left V 1 base short and J 6 bases short, with 10 bases between. This CDR3 spans 13 amino acids. DNA for the CDR3: TGCAGTGCTAGAGTGGGCCCAAGTCAGCCCCAGCATTTT. Amino acid sequence: CSARVGPSQPQHF.

As for this clonotype: Germline is not matched at one junction end, which may reflect a read error. The J gene is TRBJ1-6, the V gene TRBV6-2 or TRBV6-3; D unclear. Germline V gene lookup returns CDR1 MNHEY and CDR2 SVGEGT. This CDR3 has 18 amino acids. The CDR3 is CATSYSRSFEQHNSPLHF. CDR3 DNA: TGTGCCACCAGTTACTCGAGGAGTTTCGAACAGCATAATTCACCCCTCCACTTT.

The rearrangement links TRBV7-2 to TRBJ2-2; possible D gene TRBD1, 7 bases. CDR3 size: 17 residues. Germline CDR1 and CDR2: SGHTA and FQGNSA. Deletions cut 6 bases from V and 5 bases from J, with 22 bases between. CDR3 nucleotides: TGTGCCAGCAGTTTAACCCCCCTCAGGGGGAGGACCGGGGAGCTGTTTTTT. This translates into CASSLTPLRGRTGELFF.

This clonotype was seen more than once but under ten times. The V and J genes are TRBV19 and TRBJ1-5, with no clear D. There are 14 residues in the CDR3. Trimming cost V 7 bases and J 4 bases, with 14 bases left between them. Germline lookup yields CDR1 LNHDA and CDR2 SQIVND (reference sequence). Here the CDR3 DNA reads TGTGCCAGTAAGTTCTCCTGGAATAATCAGCCCCAGCATTTT. Protein product: CASKFSWNNQPQHF.

The chain couples TRBV7-2 to TRBJ2-7; TRBD2 agrees at 7 bases. Germline CDR1 reads SGHTA; CDR2 reads FQGNSA. The CDR3 covers 15 residues. Trimming took 8 bases from V and 3 from J; bases not matched to a gene: 13. As DNA, the CDR3 is TGTGCCAGCGGTCCTGGGGGGACTATTGGCTACGAGCAGTACTTC. Translation: CASGPGGTIGYEQYF.

CDR3 protein: CASSPRGRTSYEQYF. CDR3 nucleotides: TGTGCCAGCAGTCCCCGGGGTAGGACCTCCTACGAGCAGTACTTC. This sequence joins TRBV28 and TRBJ2-7; D is perhaps TRBD2 (5 bases). Between the trimmed V and J ends, which lost 5 bases and 0 bases, there was a span of 14 bases. The CDR3 loop spans 15 amino acids. Per germline, CDR1 MDHEN and CDR2 SYDVKM.

The chain links TRBV7-6 to TRBJ2-7; the match to TRBD2 covers 10 bases. The CDR3 totals 16 residues. V trimming: 5 bases; J trimming: 0 bases; junction bases outside the gene matches: 7. Germline CDR1 and CDR2: SGHVS and FNYEAQ. The CDR3 reads CASSPGLALSSYEQYF. CDR3 coding DNA: TGTGCCAGCAGCCCGGGACTAGCGCTCAGCTCCTACGAGCAGTACTTC.

The chain is built from TRBV2 and TRBJ1-5, with D hard to call. CDR3 length: 13 residues. Germline CDR1 is SNHLY and CDR2 is FYNNEI. V lost 8 bases, J lost 0 bases, and 8 bases lay in between. This chain's CDR3 is CASGGDSNQPQHF. The CDR3 DNA reads TGTGCCAGCGGTGGGGATAGCAATCAGCCCCAGCATTTT.

The table lists this clonotype with a few counts. The chain recombines TRBV19 with TRBJ1-2; tentatively, D is TRBD1 (6 bases). Trimming removed 7 bases at V and 4 bases at J, with 19 bases between. This CDR3 spans 15 amino acids. Germline assignment: CDR1 LNHDA and CDR2 SQIVND (reference sequence). CDR3 sequence (DNA): TGTGCCAGTAATGAAAGGGGGACTAATCTCTATGGCTACACCTTC. Protein sequence: CASNERGTNLYGYTF. Variable domain in full (rest from reference TRBV19 and TRBJ1-2): DGGITQSPKYLFRKEGQNVTLSCEQNLNHDAMYWYRQDPGQGLRLIYYSQIVNDFQKGDIAEGYSVSREKKESFPLTVTSAQKNPTAFYLCASNERGTNLYGYTFGSGTRLTVV.

This clonotype appeared a few times. This chain joins TRBV20-1 and TRBJ2-1, with D possibly TRBD1 on 6 matching bases. Trimming stripped 3 bases from V and 4 bases from J, with 19 bases between. Germline loops: CDR1 DFQATT, CDR2 SNEGSKA (reference sequence). CDR3 length: 16 residues. The CDR3, as DNA: TGCAGTGCTAGCGGTTCAGGGGCCCCGCCATACAATGAGCAGTTCTTC. Its protein product is CSASGSGAPPYNEQFF.

The chain links TRBV28 to TRBJ2-1; D assignment may be TRBD1 or TRBD2 (5 bases each). Deletions cut 4 bases from V and 3 bases from J, with 10 bases between. Germline assignment: CDR1 MDHEN and CDR2 SYDVKM. CDR3 length: 14 amino acids. Here the CDR3 reads CASSSRDLYNEQFF. CDR3 in DNA: TGTGCCAGCAGTTCCCGGGACCTCTACAATGAGCAGTTCTTC.

This sequence joins TRBV6-2 or TRBV6-3 and TRBJ2-5; possibly TRBD2 for D (6 bases). This CDR3 has 12 amino acids. Trimming stripped 5 bases from V and 5 bases from J, with 9 bases between. Germline V gives CDR1 MNHEY, CDR2 SVGEGT. CDR3 bases: TGTGCCAGCAGTGTCCGGGGGGAGACCCAGTACTTC. It encodes CASSVRGETQYF.

The chain joins TRBV7-9 to TRBJ2-7, with D possibly matching TRBD1 (6 bases). V was pared by 4 bases and J by 3 bases, with 19 bases between. Germline V CDR1 and CDR2: SEHNR, FQNEAQ (reference sequence). This CDR3 comprises 16 residues. CDR3 residues: CASSSWGTGTIYEQYF. In DNA, the CDR3 is TGTGCCAGCAGCTCCTGGGGTACGGGGACAATCTACGAGCAGTACTTC.

The gene calls are TRBV20-1 and TRBJ1-2, with TRBD1 as a possible D gene (6 bases). The V and J ends lost 5 bases and 8 bases respectively, with 15 bases between them. Germline V lookup: CDR1 DFQATT, CDR2 SNEGSKA (reference sequence). This CDR3 comprises 12 residues. The CDR3 DNA sequence: TGCAGTGCTGCCAGAGGGGGGGACGGCTACACCTTC. Protein: CSAARGGDGYTF.

CDR3 in amino acids: CASSSPGTRNEKLFF. CDR3 coding DNA: TGTGCCAGCAGCTCCCCCGGGACAAGGAATGAAAAACTGTTTTTT. The chain links TRBV28 to TRBJ1-4; D possibly corresponds to TRBD1 (6 bases). Germline CDR1 MDHEN, CDR2 SYDVKM. The CDR3 runs to 15 residues. V lost 6 bases, J lost 5 bases, and 16 bases lay in between.

This clonotype was detected a few times. V usage is TRBV20-1 and J usage is TRBJ1-1; D possibly corresponds to TRBD1 (6 bases). V was trimmed by 1 base and J by 1 base, leaving 10 bases between them. This CDR3 spans 14 amino acids. The germline V gene has CDR1 DFQATT and CDR2 SNEGSKA (reference sequence). The CDR3 loop is CSARGGGRNTEAFF. The CDR3 nucleotides read TGCAGTGCTAGAGGCGGGGGCCGGAACACTGAAGCTTTCTTT.

This clonotype occurred a few times. This rearrangement joins TRBV7-9 to TRBJ1-5; D may be TRBD1 (5 bases). Trimming left V 5 bases short and J 5 bases short, with 13 bases between. The CDR3 sequence is 14 residues long. Germline CDR1 and CDR2: SEHNR and FQNEAQ (reference sequence). This CDR3 is CASSPQGDDQPQHF. The CDR3 DNA reads as TGTGCCAGCAGCCCCCAAGGGGACGATCAGCCCCAGCATTTT.

The chain carries TRBV11-2 and TRBJ2-5, with TRBD2 identical over 8 bases. V lost 10 bases to trimming and J lost 5 bases; unmatched junction nucleotides: 12. This CDR3 spans 14 amino acids. CDR1 is SGHAT and CDR2 is FQNNGV in the germline V gene. In DNA, the CDR3 is TGTGCCACCCAGCTCCCGGGGGGGCGGGAGACCCAGTACTTC. Its translation: CATQLPGGRETQYF. Variable domain in full (rest from reference TRBV11-2 and TRBJ2-5): EAGVAQSPRYKIIEKRQSVAFWCNPISGHATLYWYQQILGQGPKLLIQFQNNGVVDDSQLPKDRFSAERLKGVDSTLKIQPAKLEDSAVYLCATQLPGGRETQYFGPGTRLLVL.

The chain recombines TRBV11-3 with TRBJ2-1, with D perhaps matching TRBD2 (5 bases). Germline CDR1 and CDR2: SGHNT and YENEEA. This CDR3 comprises 13 residues. Trimming stripped 1 base from V and 7 bases from J, with 8 bases between. CDR3 bases: TGTGCCAGCAGCTTAGGACTAATGAATGAGCAGTTCTTC. This sequence encodes CASSLGLMNEQFF. The entire variable domain, with the rest obtained from reference TRBV11-3 and TRBJ2-1, is as follows: EAGVVQSPRYKIIEKKQPVAFWCNPISGHNTLYWYLQNLGQGPELLIRYENEEAVDDSQLPKDRFSAERLKGVDSTLKIQPAELGDSAVYLCASSLGLMNEQFFGPGTRLTVL.